Listed below are T cell receptor beta chains from one sample, sequenced in a study of cytomegalovirus exposure and HLA in healthy donors. Only in-frame clones appear in the TCRdb table, and some are missing; sequencing was by immunoSEQ multiplex PCR. The sample carries about 120,000 clones, approximately 80% recorded once. The sample comprised PBMCs. These receptors were taken from a woman aged 40 to 50 in good health and CMV-seropositive. The CDR3 runs from the conserved cysteine through the conserved F or W. The D gene is left open where the match is weak. Clone size appears in some rows only: once, few, many, or a class for an expanded clone.

d_gene	abundance	v_gene	len	j_gene	CDR3nt	CDR3aa
TRBD1	NA	TRBV18	14	TRBJ1-1	TGTGCCAGCTCACCACCCTCCAGGGGGACTGAAGCTTTCTTT	CASSPPSRGTEAFF
TRBD1	NA	TRBV5-1	14	TRBJ1-2	TGCGCCAGCAGCTCGTCCGGGACAGGGGTAGGCTACACCTTC	CASSSSGTGVGYTF
NA	few	TRBV2	15	TRBJ1-5	TGTGCCAGCAGTCCGGGACTTTTTAGCAATCAGCCCCAGCATTTT	CASSPGLFSNQPQHF
TRBD1	few	TRBV5-1	15	TRBJ1-4	TGCGCCAGCAGCCTCCGGGACAGGGGAAATGAAAAACTGTTTTTT	CASSLRDRGNEKLFF
NA	NA	TRBV19	14	TRBJ2-7	TGTGCCAGTAGCCCGATTATTAGCTCCTACGAGCAGTACTTC	CASSPIISSYEQYF
TRBD1	NA	TRBV10-1	16	TRBJ2-7	TGCGCCAGCAGTGGAATTCCGGGACAGGGGGTTCTGGAGCAGTACTTC	CASSGIPGQGVLEQYF
NA	NA	TRBV7-3	14	TRBJ1-6	TGTGCCAGCAGCCAACGGGGTAGGGATTCACCCCTCCACTTT	CASSQRGRDSPLHF
NA	NA	TRBV27	14	TRBJ1-1	TGTGCCAGCAGTTTTCACAGTATGAACACTGAAGCTTTCTTT	CASSFHSMNTEAFF
TRBD1	NA	TRBV19	16	TRBJ2-7	TGTGCCAGTAGTTCGAAGATGGACAGGAATCCCTACGAGCAGTACTTC	CASSSKMDRNPYEQYF
NA	NA	TRBV2	15	TRBJ2-3	TGTGCCAGCAGCCAGCAGGGGCGCAACACAGATACGCAGTATTTT	CASSQQGRNTDTQYF
NA	NA	TRBV5-1	14	TRBJ2-7	TGCGCCAGCAGCTTGGCCCTGACAACTTACGAGCAGTACTTC	CASSLALTTYEQYF
TRBD1	NA	TRBV2	13	TRBJ1-1	TGTGCCAGCAGGGAGCAGGGGGCAACTGAAGCTTTCTTT	CASREQGATEAFF
NA	NA	TRBV7-2	14	TRBJ1-4	TGTGCCAGCAGCTTCCAGGGTAGTAGTGAAAAACTGTTTTTT	CASSFQGSSEKLFF
NA	NA	TRBV5-4	18	TRBJ2-1	TGTGCCAGCAGCTCTACTACCTTGGGGGCGACGGCTTTCAATGAGCAGTTCTTC	CASSSTTLGATAFNEQFF
TRBD2	few	TRBV6-5	15	TRBJ2-6	TGTGCCAGCAGTTCGGGGGGAGCTGGGGCCAACGTCCTGACTTTC	CASSSGGAGANVLTF
NA	once	TRBV6-1	12	TRBJ1-1	TGTGCCAGCATGAACATGAACACTGAAGCTTTCTTT	CASMNMNTEAFF
NA	NA	TRBV19	14	TRBJ1-1	TGTGCCAGTAGAGAAGACAGATGGGCCACTGAAGCTTTCTTT	CASREDRWATEAFF
TRBD1	NA	TRBV12-5	16	TRBJ1-2	TGTGCTAGTGGTTTGGCACTACAGGGACAGATCTATGGCTACACCTTC	CASGLALQGQIYGYTF
NA	NA	TRBV6-5	16	TRBJ2-3	TGTGCCAGCAGTTACACGACAGCTCTTAGCACAGATACGCAGTATTTT	CASSYTTALSTDTQYF
TRBD2	once	TRBV5-1	16	TRBJ2-3	TGCGCCAGCAGCTTATTAGCGGGGGGGCAGACAGATACGCAGTATTTT	CASSLLAGGQTDTQYF
TRBD1	few	TRBV18	15	TRBJ1-2	TGTGCCAGCTCACCAGAAATAGGGGGGACAGAAGGCTACACCTTC	CASSPEIGGTEGYTF
TRBD1	NA	TRBV30	14	TRBJ1-5	TGTGCCTGGAGTACTGACAGGGTAAATCAGCCCCAGCATTTT	CAWSTDRVNQPQHF
NA	once	TRBV6-5	13	TRBJ2-7	TGTGCCAGCAGGACGACAGGCGGGCACGAGCAGTACTTC	CASRTTGGHEQYF
TRBD2	NA	TRBV6-5	15	TRBJ2-1	TGTGCCAGCAGTTTCACTGGGGGGGGAGACAATGAGCAGTTCTTC	CASSFTGGGDNEQFF
NA	NA	TRBV5-1	16	TRBJ1-6	TGCGCCAGCAGCTCCACCGGGGGGTCCTATAATTCACCCCTCCACTTT	CASSSTGGSYNSPLHF
NA	NA	TRBV13	14	TRBJ2-3	TGTGCCAGCAGCTCGACAGATCCCACAGATACGCAGTATTTT	CASSSTDPTDTQYF
TRBD2	NA	TRBV29-1	13	TRBJ2-3	TGCAGCGTGGGGACTAGCGGGGCTGATACGCAGTATTTT	CSVGTSGADTQYF
TRBD1	NA	TRBV30	14	TRBJ1-2	TGTGCCTGGAGTGTTACAGGGGGCGACTATGGCTACACCTTC	CAWSVTGGDYGYTF
NA	NA	TRBV6-5	12	TRBJ2-3	TGTGCCAGCCGACACTCCACAGATACGCAGTATTTT	CASRHSTDTQYF
NA	NA	TRBV5-1	15	TRBJ1-2	TGCGCCAGCAGCTCGGGAGAAAACACAGACTATGGCTACACCTTC	CASSSGENTDYGYTF
NA	NA	TRBV10-3	13	TRBJ1-1	TGTACAACGTCCTCAGGTACGAACACTGAAGCTTTCTTT	CTTSSGTNTEAFF
NA	NA	TRBV5-4	14	TRBJ1-1	TGTGCCAGCAGCACAAACAGGGTTAACACTGAAGCTTTCTTT	CASSTNRVNTEAFF
TRBD1	NA	TRBV11-2	14	TRBJ1-1	TGTGCCAGCAGCCTCCTACAGGGGCGGGCGGGGCTTAGATTT	CASSLLQGRAGLRF
NA	NA	TRBV18	13	TRBJ1-1	TGTGCCAGCTCACCATGGGGGCTGGGTGAAGCTTTCTTT	CASSPWGLGEAFF
TRBD1	few	TRBV5-1	14	TRBJ2-1	TGCGCCAGCAGCTTGGGACAGGGGGTTCGGGAGCAGTTCTTC	CASSLGQGVREQFF
TRBD2	few	TRBV4-1	16	TRBJ2-2	TGCGCCAGCAGCCACAGTAGCGGGGGAAGTACCGGGGAGCTGTTTTTT	CASSHSSGGSTGELFF